Listed here is a single TCR beta chain. As yet, its antigen is unknown. The table came from immunoSEQ multiplex PCR; TCRdb's copy has only in-frame clones and leaves some out. Here the sample spans 65,000 to 85,000 clones, 70% to 90% being singletons. This record comes from a study of T cell responses to AZD1222 COVID-19 vaccine. This CDR3 has 12 residues. The V end lost 6 bases, the J end lost 5 bases, and 9 bases lay between the germline ends. Germline V gene sequence: CDR1 MNHEY, CDR2 SVGAGI. Regarding the study as a whole: Among the donors, most were white British and more were female, and clonal diversity was possibly underestimated. Among AZD1222 vaccinees, only five or six were seropositive at baseline. Reportedly, nearly half of unique spike TCRs recognized epitopes outside B.1.351/B.1.1.7 mutations.

The origin of this receptor is an adult who received the AZD1222 COVID-19 vaccine. The sequences come from peripheral blood, collected 28 days after the second AZD1222 dose. The chain carries TRBV6-5 and TRBJ2-3; D gene unclear. CDR3 loop: CASRNRLDTQYF. The CDR3 region has the DNA TGTGCCAGCAGAAACCGACTAGATACGCAGTATTTT.